Listed here is a single T cell receptor beta chain. This record belongs to a study of T cells in Graves' hyperthyroidism and ophthalmopathy. RNA transcripts yielded amplified TCR beta CDR3 regions. HTBI primers were used for first-round RT-PCR of the TCR CDR3. One entry per CDR3 protein, called by TCRdb with MiXCR from the multiplex PCR reads. The sample shows a few hundred thousand distinct CDR3 sequences, under 15% of them seen only once. Germline V gene data show CDR1 as DFQATT and CDR2 as SNEGSKA (reference sequence). V trimming: 2 bases; J trimming: 4 bases; junction bases outside the gene matches: 12. This CDR3 has 16 amino acids.

This TCR derives from a woman aged 25-40 years with Graves' hyperthyroidism. Sequencing input: blood. The V and J genes are TRBV20-1 and TRBJ2-5, with 8 bases that match TRBD2. In DNA, the CDR3 is TGCAGTGCTAGAAGGTCTAGCGGGCTGGAGAGAGAGACCCAGTACTTC. Translation gives CSARRSSGLERETQYF.